This TCR beta chain came from a study of cytomegalovirus exposure and HLA in healthy donors. The overall study: Roughly 80 million unique TCRs from HLA-typed donors were held in an early data release. Regarding the study as a whole: The study dropped some indistinguishable V segments, TRBV6-2 and TRBV6-3 among them. A missense variant in DCLRE1C was later tied to TCR beta V- and J-gene trimming. In vitro experiments confirmed that three CMV-associated chains were specific for CMV antigens.

The PCR employed 60 Vbeta primers together with 13 Jbeta primers. Only in-frame clones appear in the TCRdb table, and some are missing; sequencing was by immunoSEQ multiplex PCR. The data hold 90,000 to 100,000 clones, with approximately 80% observed a single time. As concerns this clone: Its antigen is currently unknown.

The V and J ends lost 8 bases and 2 bases, in that order; junction bases with no gene match: 8. This CDR3 spans 16 amino acids. Germline CDR1 MDHEN, CDR2 SYDVKM. The clonotype comes from a female donor in good health and CMV-seronegative. The rearrangement links TRBV28 to TRBJ2-3; 12 nucleotides align to TRBD2. What was sequenced was PBMCs. This CDR3 is CASDPGLAGSTDTQYF. The CDR3 bases are TGTGCCAGCGACCCGGGACTAGCGGGTTCCACAGATACGCAGTATTTT.